This T cell receptor (beta chain) emerged from a study of cytomegalovirus exposure and HLA in healthy donors. Points from the study as a whole: An apparent linkage of common viral pathogens to several of the most significant clusters emerged in a later analysis.

A remark on this clone: Its target is not known.

The PCR had 60 Vbeta and 13 Jbeta primers. Using immunoSEQ multiplex PCR, the repertoire was profiled, and TCRdb retains in-frame clones only, with some absent. The table has nearly 200,000 clones, approximately 85% seen once. This CDR3 is built from 14 residues. V gave up 3 bases and J gave up 7 bases, with 10 bases separating them. Per germline, CDR1 MNHEY and CDR2 SVGAGI. The chain recombines TRBV6-5 with TRBJ1-6; D perhaps matches TRBD1 (5 bases). The receptor's source is a woman aged 45 to 65 in good health and CMV-seropositive. Sequenced input: PBMCs. Here the CDR3 reads CASSYRAGNSPLHF. The CDR3 nucleotides are TGTGCCAGCAGTTATAGGGCAGGGAATTCACCCCTCCACTTT.